This T cell receptor (beta chain) was profiled in a study of post-analysis software for immune sequencing data. Study results and caveats: Under F measure analysis, samples from one preparation batch co-clustered strongly. The study found TRBV5-6, TRBV5-1 and TRBV20-1 among five or six TRBV segments more frequent in patients than controls.

Presence of unique molecular identifiers characterized the TCR beta cDNA libraries. The T cell input of roughly 0.85 to 11 million gave about 470,000 cDNA molecules. TCRdb called the PCR reads again in MiXCR, with one record for every CDR3 protein. The profile shows more than 500,000 distinct CDR3 sequences, around a third of them singletons. To note about this clonotype: Its cognate antigen is unknown.

From germline, CDR1 is SGHDT and CDR2 YYEEEE. Trimming stripped 4 bases from V and 3 bases from J, with 15 bases between. The CDR3 consists of 15 residues. This sequence was found in a girl aged 2-17 years with multiple sclerosis. This chain uses TRBV5-6 with TRBJ2-3; D assignment may be TRBD1 or TRBD2 (6 bases each). Specimen: blood. The CDR3 is CASSPIGGRTDTQYF. CDR3 in DNA: TGTGCCAGCAGCCCGATTGGGGGGCGAACAGATACGCAGTATTTT.